This is a list of T cell receptor beta chains from one sample in a study of regulatory T cells in long-lasting Graves disease. TCRdb analysed the multiplex PCR reads with MiXCR anew, one entry per CDR3 protein. Among some 460,000 distinct CDR3 sequences listed, roughly 15% were seen once. The same data also contributed to another study, on T cells in Graves' hyperthyroidism and ophthalmopathy.

Sequencing used peripheral blood mononuclear cells (PBMCs), obtained at new diagnosis, from a patient treated with antithyroid drugs. These receptors were obtained from a man in his forties with Graves disease. Both conserved end residues are part of each CDR3. The D gene is left open where the match is weak. Not every row has a clone size; where given, it reads once, few, many or a size class.

D gene: .
clone size: many
J gene: TRBJ2-2
V gene: TRBV28
CDR3 protein: CASSPPRTGELFF
CDR3 DNA: TGTGCCAGCAGTCCCCCGCGCACCGGGGAGCTGTTTTTT

D gene: .
clone size: .
J gene: TRBJ1-5
V gene: TRBV2
CDR3 protein: CASGGRTQHF
CDR3 DNA: TGTGCCAGCGGGGGGCGCACCCAGCATTTT

D gene: .
clone size: many
J gene: TRBJ2-1
V gene: TRBV5-1
CDR3 protein: CASSLEPGRGVESISYNEQFF
CDR3 DNA: TGCGCCAGCAGCTTGGAGCCGGGGCGGGGTGTCGAAAGCATCTCCTACAATGAGCAGTTCTTC

D gene: .
clone size: .
J gene: TRBJ2-1
V gene: TRBV6-1
CDR3 protein: CASSRTQGRYNEQFF
CDR3 DNA: TGTGCCAGCAGTCGGACCCAAGGGCGCTACAATGAGCAGTTCTTC

D gene: .
clone size: .
J gene: TRBJ1-1
V gene: TRBV20-1
CDR3 protein: CSARIGNPNTEAFF
CDR3 DNA: TGCAGTGCTAGAATAGGGAACCCGAACACTGAAGCTTTCTTT

D gene: TRBD1
clone size: many
J gene: TRBJ2-5
V gene: TRBV5-1
CDR3 protein: CASSWGQGIGETQYF
CDR3 DNA: TGCGCCAGCAGCTGGGGACAGGGCATAGGAGAGACCCAGTACTTC

D gene: .
clone size: many
J gene: TRBJ2-7
V gene: TRBV5-1
CDR3 protein: CASSLVPGYEQYF
CDR3 DNA: TGCGCCAGCAGCTTGGTCCCGGGCTACGAGCAGTACTTC

D gene: .
clone size: .
J gene: TRBJ2-2
V gene: TRBV9
CDR3 protein: CASSVGGVAGELFF
CDR3 DNA: TGTGCCAGCAGCGTAGGAGGAGTAGCGGGGGAGCTGTTTTTT

D gene: TRBD1
clone size: many
J gene: TRBJ2-2
V gene: TRBV11-3
CDR3 protein: CASSPEGQASGELFF
CDR3 DNA: TGTGCCAGCAGCCCGGAGGGACAGGCTAGCGGGGAGCTGTTTTTT

D gene: .
clone size: few
J gene: TRBJ1-6
V gene: TRBV18
CDR3 protein: CASSPNADSPLHF
CDR3 DNA: TGTGCCAGCTCACCAAATGCAGACTCACCCCTCCACTTT

D gene: TRBD1
clone size: many
J gene: TRBJ2-3
V gene: TRBV24-1
CDR3 protein: CATSETGTGKTDTQYF
CDR3 DNA: TGTGCCACCAGTGAGACCGGGACAGGGAAAACAGATACGCAGTATTTT

D gene: .
clone size: few
J gene: TRBJ2-5
V gene: TRBV2
CDR3 protein: CAGHRDTKETQYF
CDR3 DNA: TGTGCCGGCCACCGGGACACCAAAGAGACCCAGTACTTC

D gene: .
clone size: few
J gene: TRBJ1-2
V gene: TRBV3-1
CDR3 protein: CASSQPNYGYTF
CDR3 DNA: TGTGCCAGCAGCCAACCCAACTATGGCTACACCTTC

D gene: .
clone size: few
J gene: TRBJ2-1
V gene: TRBV5-1
CDR3 protein: CASSLSRAAHSYNEQFF
CDR3 DNA: TGCGCCAGCAGCCTCTCGCGGGCCGCTCACTCCTACAATGAGCAGTTCTTC

D gene: .
clone size: few
J gene: TRBJ2-1
V gene: TRBV29-1
CDR3 protein: CSGAAAYNEQFF
CDR3 DNA: TGCAGCGGGGCAGCAGCATACAATGAGCAGTTCTTC

D gene: .
clone size: .
J gene: TRBJ1-4
V gene: TRBV5-1
CDR3 protein: CASSLGVANEKLFF
CDR3 DNA: TGCGCCAGCAGCCTCGGGGTCGCTAATGAAAAACTGTTTTTT

D gene: .
clone size: few
J gene: TRBJ1-5
V gene: TRBV19
CDR3 protein: CASSIKSGIPSQPQHF
CDR3 DNA: TGTGCCAGTAGTATAAAGTCCGGGATCCCGAGCCAGCCCCAGCATTTT

D gene: TRBD2
clone size: few
J gene: TRBJ2-1
V gene: TRBV27
CDR3 protein: CASRGLAGGRIF
CDR3 DNA: TGTGCCAGCAGGGGACTAGCGGGAGGTAGGATCTTC

D gene: .
clone size: many
J gene: TRBJ1-4
V gene: TRBV11-2
CDR3 protein: CASSLVGGAHNEKLFF
CDR3 DNA: TGTGCCAGCAGCTTAGTTGGTGGGGCCCATAATGAAAAACTGTTTTTT

D gene: .
clone size: many
J gene: TRBJ2-1
V gene: TRBV6-1
CDR3 protein: CASQINIYNEQFF
CDR3 DNA: TGTGCCAGCCAGATCAATATCTACAATGAGCAGTTCTTC

D gene: TRBD2
clone size: many
J gene: TRBJ2-1
V gene: TRBV5-1
CDR3 protein: CASSLGSSGNNEQFF
CDR3 DNA: TGCGCCAGCAGCTTGGGGTCTAGCGGGAACAATGAGCAGTTCTTC

D gene: .
clone size: many
J gene: TRBJ2-7
V gene: TRBV20-1
CDR3 protein: CSARDLAHEQYF
CDR3 DNA: TGCAGTGCTAGAGATTTGGCCCACGAGCAGTACTTC

D gene: .
clone size: few
J gene: TRBJ2-7
V gene: TRBV5-1
CDR3 protein: CASSLANFYEQYF
CDR3 DNA: TGCGCCAGCAGCTTGGCAAACTTCTACGAGCAGTACTTC

D gene: TRBD1
clone size: many
J gene: TRBJ2-3
V gene: TRBV5-4
CDR3 protein: CASSLDRGFTDTQYF
CDR3 DNA: TGTGCCAGCAGCCTGGACAGGGGTTTCACAGATACGCAGTATTTT

D gene: TRBD2
clone size: many
J gene: TRBJ2-1
V gene: TRBV12-3/TRBV12-4
CDR3 protein: CASSLELAGDAEQFF
CDR3 DNA: TGTGCCAGCAGTTTAGAACTAGCGGGAGACGCTGAGCAGTTCTTC

D gene: TRBD2
clone size: many
J gene: TRBJ2-1
V gene: TRBV5-1
CDR3 protein: CASSPRVAGGSYNEQFF
CDR3 DNA: TGCGCCAGCAGCCCCCGGGTAGCGGGAGGTTCCTACAATGAGCAGTTCTTC

D gene: .
clone size: many
J gene: TRBJ1-3
V gene: TRBV28
CDR3 protein: CASSLFWGASGNTIYF
CDR3 DNA: TGTGCCAGCAGTTTATTTTGGGGGGCCTCTGGAAACACCATATATTTT

D gene: TRBD1
clone size: many
J gene: TRBJ2-5
V gene: TRBV28
CDR3 protein: CASRTGTGGLETQYF
CDR3 DNA: TGTGCCAGCAGAACCGGGACAGGGGGATTAGAGACCCAGTACTTC

D gene: TRBD2
clone size: many
J gene: TRBJ2-3
V gene: TRBV29-1
CDR3 protein: CSVVVLAGVSDTQYF
CDR3 DNA: TGCAGCGTTGTTGTCCTAGCGGGAGTTTCAGATACGCAGTATTTT

D gene: .
clone size: many
J gene: TRBJ2-7
V gene: TRBV5-1
CDR3 protein: CASSLRWGAYEQYF
CDR3 DNA: TGCGCCAGCAGCTTACGTTGGGGGGCCTACGAGCAGTACTTC

D gene: TRBD1
clone size: many
J gene: TRBJ1-2
V gene: TRBV27
CDR3 protein: CASSFRGTGLNYGYTF
CDR3 DNA: TGTGCCAGCAGTTTTCGGGGGACAGGATTAAACTATGGCTACACCTTC

D gene: TRBD2
clone size: once
J gene: TRBJ2-3
V gene: TRBV11-2
CDR3 protein: CASKSGGTSGMRGYSTDTQYF
CDR3 DNA: TGTGCCAGCAAATCGGGGGGGACTAGCGGGATGAGGGGTTATAGCACAGATACGCAGTATTTT

D gene: TRBD1
clone size: .
J gene: TRBJ1-1
V gene: TRBV7-9
CDR3 protein: CASSTSGGQAFF
CDR3 DNA: TGTGCCAGCAGCACGTCAGGGGGGCAAGCTTTCTTT

D gene: .
clone size: few
J gene: TRBJ2-1
V gene: TRBV6-2/TRBV6-3
CDR3 protein: CASSYGQATEQFF
CDR3 DNA: TGTGCCAGCAGTTACGGTCAGGCAACTGAGCAGTTCTTC

D gene: .
clone size: few
J gene: TRBJ1-5
V gene: TRBV28
CDR3 protein: CASRSGPTHQPQHF
CDR3 DNA: TGTGCCAGCAGGTCAGGGCCCACTCATCAGCCCCAGCATTTT

D gene: .
clone size: many
J gene: TRBJ1-2
V gene: TRBV5-4
CDR3 protein: CASSHILQDYGYTF
CDR3 DNA: TGTGCCAGCAGCCATATATTACAGGACTATGGCTACACCTTC

D gene: .
clone size: many
J gene: TRBJ2-7
V gene: TRBV10-1
CDR3 protein: CASSSSRGGVAYEQYF
CDR3 DNA: TGCGCCAGCAGTAGTTCCCGCGGAGGGGTAGCCTACGAGCAGTACTTC

D gene: .
clone size: many
J gene: TRBJ2-3
V gene: TRBV6-1
CDR3 protein: CASSEGPGGWTDTQYF
CDR3 DNA: TGTGCCAGCAGTGAAGGACCTGGGGGCTGGACAGATACGCAGTATTTT

D gene: .
clone size: many
J gene: TRBJ1-5
V gene: TRBV3-1
CDR3 protein: CASSQKPQHF
CDR3 DNA: TGTGCCAGCAGCCAAAAGCCCCAGCATTTT

D gene: TRBD2
clone size: .
J gene: TRBJ2-7
V gene: TRBV24-1
CDR3 protein: CATSDSLAGNSYEQYF
CDR3 DNA: TGTGCCACCAGTGATTCCCTAGCGGGAAACTCCTACGAGCAGTACTTC

D gene: .
clone size: .
J gene: TRBJ1-1
V gene: TRBV3-1
CDR3 protein: CASSQGDTMNTEAFF
CDR3 DNA: TGCGCCAGCAGCCAAGGGGACACCATGAACACTGAAGCTTTCTTT

D gene: TRBD2
clone size: many
J gene: TRBJ2-7
V gene: TRBV3-1
CDR3 protein: CASSQGEREGPNEQYF
CDR3 DNA: TGTGCCAGCAGCCAAGGAGAGCGGGAGGGCCCCAACGAGCAGTACTTC

D gene: .
clone size: .
J gene: TRBJ1-2
V gene: TRBV20-1
CDR3 protein: CSAKVVRQIIYGYTF
CDR3 DNA: TGCAGTGCCAAAGTTGTAAGACAGATTATCTATGGCTACACCTTC

D gene: TRBD2
clone size: few
J gene: TRBJ2-1
V gene: TRBV10-3
CDR3 protein: CAISEFRLAGNEQFF
CDR3 DNA: TGTGCCATCAGTGAGTTCAGACTAGCGGGGAATGAGCAGTTCTTC

D gene: .
clone size: many
J gene: TRBJ2-7
V gene: TRBV28
CDR3 protein: CASSLAEVTYEQYF
CDR3 DNA: TGTGCCAGCAGTTTAGCAGAGGTGACCTACGAGCAGTACTTC

D gene: .
clone size: many
J gene: TRBJ2-7
V gene: TRBV7-9
CDR3 protein: CASSFSNSYEQYF
CDR3 DNA: TGTGCCAGCAGCTTCAGCAACTCCTACGAGCAGTACTTC

D gene: TRBD2
clone size: many
J gene: TRBJ2-7
V gene: TRBV6-2/TRBV6-3
CDR3 protein: CASSYVASGSNEQYF
CDR3 DNA: TGTGCCAGCAGTTACGTGGCTAGCGGGAGCAACGAGCAGTACTTC

D gene: .
clone size: many
J gene: TRBJ2-1
V gene: TRBV15
CDR3 protein: CATSRDRYNEQFF
CDR3 DNA: TGTGCCACCAGCAGAGATCGTTACAATGAGCAGTTCTTC

D gene: TRBD1
clone size: many
J gene: TRBJ1-5
V gene: TRBV30
CDR3 protein: CAWTGGLDQPQHF
CDR3 DNA: TGTGCCTGGACAGGGGGCTTGGATCAGCCCCAGCATTTT

D gene: .
clone size: many
J gene: TRBJ2-3
V gene: TRBV28
CDR3 protein: CASSPRGLPVTDTQYF
CDR3 DNA: TGTGCCAGCAGTCCACGGGGCCTCCCCGTAACAGATACGCAGTATTTT